The entry below gives a single TCR beta chain sequence along with its context. Its binding antigen is unknown. Per-nucleotide qualities are absent, and no much larger clonotype sits a single base away. The sample comes from a study of neoadjuvant anti-PD-1 for oral cavity cancer (dated by TCRdb to about 2021). With respect to the entire study: Three to four biweekly doses of nivolumab at 3 mg/kg were mostly administered to patients before curative-intent surgical resection. Under RECIST 1.1, a patient counted as a responder if showing complete response, partial response or stable disease, and as a non-responder if showing progression. The parent correlative cohort included over nine patients, with an approximately 34% response rate. Patients without progression received a fourth nivolumab dose around day 43 and underwent definitive surgical resection on days 50-56. Summary of the overall study and its limitations: Higher pretreatment blood TCRbeta clonality and lower post-treatment tumor TCRbeta clonality were correlated with higher pretreatment blood Treg/Th17 ratios. The TCR analyses had only a few patients in each response group, and the authors called for validation in larger cohorts. Greater tumor shrinkage was correlated with larger post-treatment sizes of preexisting intratumoral clones, suggesting that expansion of preexisting clones contributed to response.

According to the study, the label for this sample's time point signals: before neoadjuvant nivolumab. Patients had been newly diagnosed with stage II-IVA oral cavity squamous cell carcinoma, and no prior systemic or radiation treatment had been given to the patients. The cohort was made up of patients with locally advanced, HPV-negative oral cavity squamous cell carcinoma. Samples came from a longitudinal correlative study of a single-arm phase II trial of neoadjuvant nivolumab in oral cavity squamous cell carcinoma. Genomic DNA-based TCRbeta sequencing was performed on subject-matched pre- and post-treatment PBMCs and tumors from three responders and three non-responders. The Maxwell RSC DNA from Tissue kit was used to isolate genomic DNA from tumor tissue. The germline V gene sets CDR1 to SGDLS and CDR2 to YYNGEE. V lost 4 bases and J lost 3 bases, and the count of bases not matched to a germline gene is 8. There are 15 amino acids in the CDR3, from cysteine to phenylalanine inclusive. Left in the record is the CDR3 DNA by itself, 45 bases read in frame from the first base.

Survey sequencing of tumors used two replicates per sample, and the tumor libraries mostly started from 4.5 to 5.5 ug of input genomic DNA. The immunoSEQ hsTCRbeta kit was used to prepare TCRbeta libraries, following the manufacturer's instructions. Sequencing of the completed libraries took place using an Illumina NovaSeq 6000 S4 flow cell after they had been pooled to around 3 nM. Per the source publication's procedure: Raw data preprocessing and quality control were performed with the immunoSEQ Analyzer. The analysis was restricted to productive rearrangements, with each unique CDR3 amino acid sequence defining a clonotype. Using the R package tcR, the researchers computed the Gini-Simpson index as their estimate of repertoire clonality. Student's t test was used to compare Gini indices, and Pearson correlation was used to assess associations with tumor size change. TCRdb obtained this table from immuneACCESS and retained in-frame rearrangements with V and J assigned. These tables miss some clones; where compared with another copy, unresolved V genes account for less than half of the shortfall, and the remainder is unexplained. That table supplies the V and J calls and clone size; D and trimming were determined from the DNA. The sample has under 7,000 clones on record, 60% of them singletons. The ten largest make up about 7.8% of the sample.

The sequence links TRBV9 to TRBJ2-3; 7 middle bases align to TRBD1. The TCR originated in a person aged 35 to 85 with oral cavity squamous cell carcinoma. Specimen: tumor tissue, collected before nivolumab (anti-PD-1) treatment. The CDR3 sequence is CASSPQGQITDTQYF. Read as DNA, the sequence is TGTGCCAGCAGCCCCCAGGGACAGATAACAGATACGCAGTATTTT. When the CDR3 is completed using the reference TRBV9 and TRBJ2-3 genes on either side, the full variable domain is DSGVTQTPKHLITATGQRVTLRCSPRSGDLSVYWYQQSLDQGLQFLIQYYNGEERAKGNILERFSAQQFPDLHSELNLSSLELGDSALYFCASSPQGQITDTQYFGPGTRLTVL.